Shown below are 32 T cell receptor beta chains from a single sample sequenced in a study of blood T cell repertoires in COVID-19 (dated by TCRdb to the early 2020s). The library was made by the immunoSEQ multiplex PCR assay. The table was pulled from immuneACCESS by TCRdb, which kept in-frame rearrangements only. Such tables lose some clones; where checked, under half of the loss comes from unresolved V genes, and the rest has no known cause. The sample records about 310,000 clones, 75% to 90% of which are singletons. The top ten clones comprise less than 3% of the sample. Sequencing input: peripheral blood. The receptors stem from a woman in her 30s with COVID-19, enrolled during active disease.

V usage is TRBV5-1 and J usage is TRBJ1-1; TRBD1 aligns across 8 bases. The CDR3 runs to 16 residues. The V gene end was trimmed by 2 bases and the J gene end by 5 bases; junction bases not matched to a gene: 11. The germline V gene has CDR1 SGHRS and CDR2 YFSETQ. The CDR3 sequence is CASSFGSRDRKTEAFF. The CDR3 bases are TGCGCCAGCAGCTTCGGGAGCCGGGACAGGAAGACTGAAGCTTTCTTT.

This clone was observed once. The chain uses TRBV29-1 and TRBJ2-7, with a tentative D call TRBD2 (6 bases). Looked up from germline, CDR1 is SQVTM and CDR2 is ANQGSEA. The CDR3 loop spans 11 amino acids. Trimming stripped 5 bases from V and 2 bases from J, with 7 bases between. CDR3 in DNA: TGCAGCGTTCGACTAGCCTACGAGCAGTACTTC. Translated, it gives CSVRLAYEQYF.

The CDR3 region is CASRGRGVAGNTIYF. In nucleotides, the CDR3 is TGTGCCAGCAGGGGGAGGGGAGTAGCTGGAAACACCATATATTTT. The chain has TRBV28 and TRBJ1-3, with D maybe TRBD1 (5 bases). The V gene lost 6 bases and the J gene lost 2 bases, with 14 bases spanning the gap. The CDR3 sequence is 15 residues long. From germline, CDR1 is MDHEN and CDR2 SYDVKM.

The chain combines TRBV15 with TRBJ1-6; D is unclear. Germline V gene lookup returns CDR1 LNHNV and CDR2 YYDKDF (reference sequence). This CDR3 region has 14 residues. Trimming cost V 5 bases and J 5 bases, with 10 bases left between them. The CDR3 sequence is CATSSGINNSPLHF. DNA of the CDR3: TGTGCCACCAGCTCCGGGATTAATAATTCACCCCTCCACTTT.

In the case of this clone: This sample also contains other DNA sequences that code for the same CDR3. CDR3 nucleotides: TGCGCCAGCAGCACAAGACAGGAGAACACTGAAGCTTTCTTT. Protein sequence: CASSTRQENTEAFF. The rearrangement uses TRBV5-1 and TRBJ1-1, with a weak D call TRBD1 (6 bases). V lost 4 bases and J 1 base, leaving 11 bases between the germline ends. CDR1 SGHRS and CDR2 YFSETQ come from the germline V gene. The CDR3 sequence is 14 residues long. Full variable domain (remainder filled in from reference TRBV5-1 and TRBJ1-1): KAGVTQTPRYLIKTRGQQVTLSCSPISGHRSVSWYQQTPGQGLQFLFEYFSETQRNKGNFPGRFSGRQFSNSRSEMNVSTLELGDSALYLCASSTRQENTEAFFGQGTRLTVV.

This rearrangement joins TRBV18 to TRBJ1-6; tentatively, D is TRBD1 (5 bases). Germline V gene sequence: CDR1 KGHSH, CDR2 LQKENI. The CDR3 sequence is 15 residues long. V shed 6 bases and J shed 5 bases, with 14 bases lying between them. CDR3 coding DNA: TGTGCCAGCTCTGAGACAGCTCAGGATAATTCACCCCTCCACTTT. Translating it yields CASSETAQDNSPLHF.

This CDR3 is CASSIGGGGEQFF. CDR3 DNA: TGTGCCAGTAGTATAGGGGGAGGGGGTGAGCAGTTCTTC. The V call is TRBV19, the J call TRBJ2-1; perhaps TRBD2 as D (7 bases). The length of the CDR3 is 13 residues. Germline V lookup: CDR1 LNHDA, CDR2 SQIVND (reference sequence). Trimming took off 1 base at V and 9 bases at J, with 10 bases between the two ends.

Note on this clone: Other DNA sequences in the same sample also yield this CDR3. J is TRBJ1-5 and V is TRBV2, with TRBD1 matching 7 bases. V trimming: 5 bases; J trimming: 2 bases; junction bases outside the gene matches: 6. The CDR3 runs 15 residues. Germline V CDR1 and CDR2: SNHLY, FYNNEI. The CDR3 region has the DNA TGTGCCAGCAGTTCCACAGGGGTAGGCAATCAGCCCCAGCATTTT. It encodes CASSSTGVGNQPQHF.

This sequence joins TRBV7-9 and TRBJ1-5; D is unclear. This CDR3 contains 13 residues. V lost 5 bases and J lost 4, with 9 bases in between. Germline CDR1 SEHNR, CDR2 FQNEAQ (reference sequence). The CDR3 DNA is TGTGCCAGCAGCCAAGCAGGAAATCAGCCCCAGCATTTT. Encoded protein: CASSQAGNQPQHF.

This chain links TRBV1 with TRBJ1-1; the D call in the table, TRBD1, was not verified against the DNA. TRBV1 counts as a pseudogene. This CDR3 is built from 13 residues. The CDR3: CTSRTGVDTEAFF. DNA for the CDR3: TGCACCAGCAGAACAGGAGTGGACACTGAAGCTTTCTTT.

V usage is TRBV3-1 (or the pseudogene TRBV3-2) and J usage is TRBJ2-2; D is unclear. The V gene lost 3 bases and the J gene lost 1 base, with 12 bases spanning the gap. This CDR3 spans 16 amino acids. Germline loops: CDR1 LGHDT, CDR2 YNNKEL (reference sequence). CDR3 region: CASSQVKPGNTGELFF. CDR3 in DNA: TGTGCCAGCAGCCAGGTCAAACCAGGGAACACCGGGGAGCTGTTTTTT.

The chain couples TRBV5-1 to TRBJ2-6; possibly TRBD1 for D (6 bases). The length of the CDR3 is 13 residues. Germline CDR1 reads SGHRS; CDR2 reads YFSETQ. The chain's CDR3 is CATGPAGANVLTF. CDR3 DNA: TGCGCTACAGGGCCAGCTGGGGCCAACGTCCTGACTTTC.

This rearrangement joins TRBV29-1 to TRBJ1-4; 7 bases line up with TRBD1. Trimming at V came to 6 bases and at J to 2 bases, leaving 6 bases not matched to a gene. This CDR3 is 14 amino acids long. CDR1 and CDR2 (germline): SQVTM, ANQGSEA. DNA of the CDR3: TGCAGCGTCAAACAGGGGAAGACTAATGAAAAACTGTTTTTT. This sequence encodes CSVKQGKTNEKLFF.

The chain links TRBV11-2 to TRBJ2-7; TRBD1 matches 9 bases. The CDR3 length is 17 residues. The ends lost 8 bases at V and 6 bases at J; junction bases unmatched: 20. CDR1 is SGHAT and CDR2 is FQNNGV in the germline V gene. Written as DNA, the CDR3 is TGTGCCAGCGGTACCGGGACAGGGATAGTTGGGTTGGGCGAGCAGTACTTC. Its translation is CASGTGTGIVGLGEQYF.

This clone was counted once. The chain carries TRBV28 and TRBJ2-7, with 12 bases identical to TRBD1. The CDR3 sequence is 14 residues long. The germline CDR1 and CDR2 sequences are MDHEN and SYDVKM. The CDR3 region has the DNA TGTGTTACCCGAACCGGGACAGGGGGCAACGAGCAGTACTTC. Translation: CVTRTGTGGNEQYF.

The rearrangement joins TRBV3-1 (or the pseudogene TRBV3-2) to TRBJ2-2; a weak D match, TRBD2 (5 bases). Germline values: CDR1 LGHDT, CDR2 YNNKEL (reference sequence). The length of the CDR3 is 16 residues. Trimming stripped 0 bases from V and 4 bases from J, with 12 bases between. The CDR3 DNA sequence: TGTGCCAGCAGCCAAGATTCCAGCGGCGGCACCGGGGAGCTGTTTTTT. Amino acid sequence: CASSQDSSGGTGELFF.

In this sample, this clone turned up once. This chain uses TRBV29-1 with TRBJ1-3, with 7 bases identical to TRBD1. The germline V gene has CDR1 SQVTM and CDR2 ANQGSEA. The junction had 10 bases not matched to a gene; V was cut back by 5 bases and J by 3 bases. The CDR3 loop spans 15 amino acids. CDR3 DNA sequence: TGCAGCGTTAAACGGGACGCAGGGGGTGGAAACACCATATATTTT. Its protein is CSVKRDAGGGNTIYF.

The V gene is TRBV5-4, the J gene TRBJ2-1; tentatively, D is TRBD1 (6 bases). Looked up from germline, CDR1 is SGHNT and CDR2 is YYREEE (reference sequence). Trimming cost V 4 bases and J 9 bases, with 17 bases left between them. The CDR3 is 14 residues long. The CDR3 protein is CASSTPGAYREQFF. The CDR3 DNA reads TGTGCCAGCAGCACGCCAGGGGCTTACCGTGAGCAGTTCTTC.

The CDR3, as DNA: TGTGCCAGCAGTTATCTCCAGGGAATCGGAGAGACCCAGTACTTC. It is translated as CASSYLQGIGETQYF. The chain carries TRBV6-2 or TRBV6-3 and TRBJ2-5; D possibly corresponds to TRBD1 (5 bases). This CDR3 region has 15 residues. From germline, CDR1 is MNHEY and CDR2 SVGEGT. V shed 3 bases and J shed 4 bases, with 15 bases lying between them.

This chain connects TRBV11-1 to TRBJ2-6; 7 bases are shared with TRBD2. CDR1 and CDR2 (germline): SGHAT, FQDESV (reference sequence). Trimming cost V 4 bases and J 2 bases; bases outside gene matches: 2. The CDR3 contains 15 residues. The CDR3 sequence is CASSSAGAGANVLTF. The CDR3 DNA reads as TGTGCCAGCAGCTCCGCGGGGGCTGGGGCCAACGTCCTGACTTTC.

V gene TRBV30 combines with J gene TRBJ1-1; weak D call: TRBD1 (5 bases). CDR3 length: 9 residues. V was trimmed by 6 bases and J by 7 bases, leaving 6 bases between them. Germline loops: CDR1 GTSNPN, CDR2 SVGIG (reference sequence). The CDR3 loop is CACDSEAFF. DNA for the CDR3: TGTGCCTGTGACAGTGAAGCTTTCTTT.

In nucleotides, the CDR3 is TGTGCCAGCACCTCCGGGGTAGCGGGAGTCTACGAGCAGTACTTC. Translation: CASTSGVAGVYEQYF. The genes are TRBV28 and TRBJ2-7; 9 bases are a match to TRBD2. The CDR3 has 15 amino acids. CDR1 and CDR2 (germline): MDHEN, SYDVKM. Trimming took 7 bases from V and 3 from J; bases not matched to a gene: 10.

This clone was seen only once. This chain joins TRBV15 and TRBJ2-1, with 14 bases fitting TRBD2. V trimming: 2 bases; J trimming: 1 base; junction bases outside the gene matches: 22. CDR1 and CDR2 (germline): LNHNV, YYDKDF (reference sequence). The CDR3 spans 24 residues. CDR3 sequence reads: CATSRPPGTSGSFPPRGSYNEQFF. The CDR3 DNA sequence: TGTGCCACCAGCAGACCGCCTGGGACTAGCGGGAGTTTTCCACCCCGGGGGTCCTACAATGAGCAGTTCTTC.

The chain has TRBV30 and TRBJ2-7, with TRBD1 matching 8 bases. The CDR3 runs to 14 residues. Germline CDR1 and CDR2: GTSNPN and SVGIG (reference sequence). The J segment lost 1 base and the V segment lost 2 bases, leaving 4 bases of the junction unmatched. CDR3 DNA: TGTGCCTGGAGTTCAGGGGGCCTTTCCTACGAGCAGTACTTC. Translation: CAWSSGGLSYEQYF.

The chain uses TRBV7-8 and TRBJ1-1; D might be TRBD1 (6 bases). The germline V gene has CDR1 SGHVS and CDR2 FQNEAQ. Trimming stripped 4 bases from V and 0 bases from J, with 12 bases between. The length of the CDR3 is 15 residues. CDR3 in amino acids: CASSSRDILNTEAFF. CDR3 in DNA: TGTGCCAGCAGCTCCCGGGACATTCTGAACACTGAAGCTTTCTTT.

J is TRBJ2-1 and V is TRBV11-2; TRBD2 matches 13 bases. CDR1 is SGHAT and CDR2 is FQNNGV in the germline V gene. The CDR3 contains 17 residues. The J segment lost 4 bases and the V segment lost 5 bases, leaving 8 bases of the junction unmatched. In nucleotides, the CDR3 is TGTGCCAGCAGCCCAGGACTAGCGGGAGTTGGGTACAATGAGCAGTTCTTC. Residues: CASSPGLAGVGYNEQFF.

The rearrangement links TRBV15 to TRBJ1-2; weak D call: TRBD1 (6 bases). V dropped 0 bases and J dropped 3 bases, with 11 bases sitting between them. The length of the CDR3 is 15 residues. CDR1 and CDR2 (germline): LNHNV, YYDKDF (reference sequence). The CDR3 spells CATSRDSDSYYGYTF. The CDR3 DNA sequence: TGTGCCACCAGCAGAGACTCGGACAGCTACTATGGCTACACCTTC.

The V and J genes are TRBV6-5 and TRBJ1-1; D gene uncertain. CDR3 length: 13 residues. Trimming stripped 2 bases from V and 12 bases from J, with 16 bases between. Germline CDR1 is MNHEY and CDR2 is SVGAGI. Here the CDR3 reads CASSYGGSGRTFF. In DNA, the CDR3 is TGTGCCAGCAGTTACGGAGGATCGGGTCGAACTTTCTTT.

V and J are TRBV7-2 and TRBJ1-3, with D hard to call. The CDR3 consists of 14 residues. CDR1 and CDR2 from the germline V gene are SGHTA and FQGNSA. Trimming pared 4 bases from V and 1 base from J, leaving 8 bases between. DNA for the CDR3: TGTGCCAGCAGCTCCGGAGGATCTGGAAACACCATATATTTT. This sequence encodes CASSSGGSGNTIYF.

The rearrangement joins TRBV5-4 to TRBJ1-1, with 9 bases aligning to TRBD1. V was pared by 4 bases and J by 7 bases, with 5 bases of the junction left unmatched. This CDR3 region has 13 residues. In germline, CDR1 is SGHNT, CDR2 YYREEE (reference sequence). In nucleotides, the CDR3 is TGTGCCAGCAGCGTGGACAGGGGAGGTGAAGCTTTCTTT. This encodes CASSVDRGGEAFF.

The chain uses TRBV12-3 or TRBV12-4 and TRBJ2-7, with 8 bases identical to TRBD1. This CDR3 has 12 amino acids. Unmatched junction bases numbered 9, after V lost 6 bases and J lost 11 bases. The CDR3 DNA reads TGTGCCAGCAGGTCTGGACAGGGATTGGAGTACTTC. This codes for CASRSGQGLEYF.

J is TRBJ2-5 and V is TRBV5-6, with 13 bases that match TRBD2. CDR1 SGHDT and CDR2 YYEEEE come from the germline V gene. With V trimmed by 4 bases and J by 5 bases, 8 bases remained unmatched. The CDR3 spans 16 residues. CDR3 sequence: CASSGILAGGAETQYF. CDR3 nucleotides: TGTGCCAGCAGCGGAATACTAGCGGGAGGGGCCGAGACCCAGTACTTC.